The TCR beta chain under discussion was sequenced for a study of T cell clones after liver transplantation. Study background: Three of eight recipients were HCV-positive; others had non-autoimmune, non-viral indications. General observations from the study: Low donor cell numbers restricted donor-reactive repertoire measurement in two subjects.

Assay: immunoSEQ multiplex PCR; the TCRdb copy retains only in-frame clones and omits some. In the table there are 55,000 or so clones, 71% of which are singletons. This CDR3 has 16 amino acids. J gave up 10 bases and V 0 bases, and 8 bases lay outside the gene matches. Germline CDR1 MNHEY, CDR2 SVGAGI. Worth noting for this clone: The antigen is undetermined.

CD3+CD4+ and CD3+CD8+ cells were FACS-sorted from thawed unstimulated PBMCs. The rearrangement uses TRBV6-5 and TRBJ1-6; TRBD1 matches 8 bases. This sample comprised CD4+ T cells from blood, obtained before liver transplant. The TCR sequence derives from a human donor who received a liver transplant. The DNA for the CDR3 is TGTGCCAGCAGTTACTCCTCAGGGGGCCTAGGGTCACCCCTCCACTTT. Translation gives CASSYSSGGLGSPLHF.